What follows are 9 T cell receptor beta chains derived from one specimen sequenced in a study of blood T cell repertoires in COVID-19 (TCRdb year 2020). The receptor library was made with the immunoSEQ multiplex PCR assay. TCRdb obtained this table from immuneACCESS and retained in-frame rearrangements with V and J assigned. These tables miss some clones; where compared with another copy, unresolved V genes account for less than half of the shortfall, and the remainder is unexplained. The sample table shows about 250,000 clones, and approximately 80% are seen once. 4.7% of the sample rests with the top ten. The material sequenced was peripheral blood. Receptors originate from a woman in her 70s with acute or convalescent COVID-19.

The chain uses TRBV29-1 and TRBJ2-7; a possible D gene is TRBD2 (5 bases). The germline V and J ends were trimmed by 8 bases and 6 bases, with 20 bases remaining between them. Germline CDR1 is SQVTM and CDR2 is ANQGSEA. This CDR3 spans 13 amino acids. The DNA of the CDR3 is TGCAGCTCCTTGAGTCCCCGGAGCGGCGAGCAGTACTTC. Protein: CSSLSPRSGEQYF.

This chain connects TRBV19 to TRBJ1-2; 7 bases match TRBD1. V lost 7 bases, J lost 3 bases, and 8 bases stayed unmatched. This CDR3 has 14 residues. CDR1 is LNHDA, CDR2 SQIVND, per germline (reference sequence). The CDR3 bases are TGTGCCAGTACCAAATGGGGGACAGACTATGGCTACACCTTC. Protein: CASTKWGTDYGYTF.

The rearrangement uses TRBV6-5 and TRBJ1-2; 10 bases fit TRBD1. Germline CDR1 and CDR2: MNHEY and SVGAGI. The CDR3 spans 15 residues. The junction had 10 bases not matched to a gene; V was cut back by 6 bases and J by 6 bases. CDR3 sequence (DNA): TGTGCCAGCAGCCCCCGACAGGGGGCTATCGATGGCTACACCTTC. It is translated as CASSPRQGAIDGYTF.

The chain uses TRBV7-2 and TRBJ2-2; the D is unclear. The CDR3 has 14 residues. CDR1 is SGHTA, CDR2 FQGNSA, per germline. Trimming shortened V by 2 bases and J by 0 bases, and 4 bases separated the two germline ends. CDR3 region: CASSLITNTGELFF. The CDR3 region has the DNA TGTGCCAGCAGCTTAATCACGAACACCGGGGAGCTGTTTTTT.

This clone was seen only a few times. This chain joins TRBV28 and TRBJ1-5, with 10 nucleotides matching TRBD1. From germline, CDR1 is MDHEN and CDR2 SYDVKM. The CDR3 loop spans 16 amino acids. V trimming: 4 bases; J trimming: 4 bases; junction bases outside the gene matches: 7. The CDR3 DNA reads TGTGCCAGCAGTTCGACGGGACAGGGGCCGAATCAGCCCCAGCATTTT. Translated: CASSSTGQGPNQPQHF.

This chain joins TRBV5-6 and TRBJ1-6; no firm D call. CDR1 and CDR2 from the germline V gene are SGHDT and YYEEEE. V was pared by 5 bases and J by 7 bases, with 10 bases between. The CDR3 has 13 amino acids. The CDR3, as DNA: TGTGCCAGCAGAATATCGGGGAATTCACCCCTCCACTTT. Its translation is CASRISGNSPLHF.

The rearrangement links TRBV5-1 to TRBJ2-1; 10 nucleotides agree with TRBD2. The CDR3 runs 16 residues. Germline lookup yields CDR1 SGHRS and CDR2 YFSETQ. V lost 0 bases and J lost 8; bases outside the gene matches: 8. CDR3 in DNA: TGCGCCAGCAGCTTGGATGCTAGCGGGGGTCTTGATGAGCAGTTCTTC. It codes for CASSLDASGGLDEQFF.

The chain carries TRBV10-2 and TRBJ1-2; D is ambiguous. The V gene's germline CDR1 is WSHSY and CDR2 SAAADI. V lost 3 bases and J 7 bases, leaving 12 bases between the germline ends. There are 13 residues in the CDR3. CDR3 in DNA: TGCGCCAGCAGTGATTGGGCAGTCGGTGGCTACACCTTC. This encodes CASSDWAVGGYTF.

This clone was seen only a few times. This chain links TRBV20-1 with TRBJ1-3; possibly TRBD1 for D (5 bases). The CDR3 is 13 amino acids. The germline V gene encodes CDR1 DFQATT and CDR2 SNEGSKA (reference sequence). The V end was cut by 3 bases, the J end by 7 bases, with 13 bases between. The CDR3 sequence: CSASQQVGNTIYF. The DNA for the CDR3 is TGCAGTGCTAGTCAACAGGTGGGGAACACCATATATTTT.